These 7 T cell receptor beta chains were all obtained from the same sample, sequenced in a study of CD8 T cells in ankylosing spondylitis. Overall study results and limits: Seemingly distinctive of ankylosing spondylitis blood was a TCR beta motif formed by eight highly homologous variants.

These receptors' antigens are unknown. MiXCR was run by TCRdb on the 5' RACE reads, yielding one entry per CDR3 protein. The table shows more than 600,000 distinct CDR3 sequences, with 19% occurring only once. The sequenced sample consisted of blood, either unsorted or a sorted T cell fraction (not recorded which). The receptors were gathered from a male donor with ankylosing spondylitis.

The CDR3 bases are TGTGCCAGCAGTTTAGGGACTAGCTTCAGCGGGGAGCTGTTTTTT. Amino acids: CASSLGTSFSGELFF. The V call is TRBV12-3 or TRBV12-4, the J call TRBJ2-2; 8 bases match TRBD2. V lost 1 base and J lost 7; bases outside the gene matches: 5. The CDR3 loop spans 15 amino acids.

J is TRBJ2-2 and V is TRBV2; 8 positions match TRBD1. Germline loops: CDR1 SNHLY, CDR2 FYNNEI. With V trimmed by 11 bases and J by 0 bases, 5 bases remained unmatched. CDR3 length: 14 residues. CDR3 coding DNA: TGTGCCGGCCGGACAGGGTCGAACACCGGGGAGCTGTTTTTT. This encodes CAGRTGSNTGELFF.

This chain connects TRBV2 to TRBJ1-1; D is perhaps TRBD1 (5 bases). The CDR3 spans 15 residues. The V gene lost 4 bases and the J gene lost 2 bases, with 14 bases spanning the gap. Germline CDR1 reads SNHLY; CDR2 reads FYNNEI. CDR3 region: CASSARVASNTEAFF. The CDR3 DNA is TGTGCCAGCAGTGCCAGGGTAGCTAGTAACACTGAAGCTTTCTTT.

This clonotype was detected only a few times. Here the CDR3 DNA reads TGCAGTGCTAGCAGGGGTGGGGCCGAGCAGTACTTC. Amino acids: CSASRGGAEQYF. The rearrangement uses TRBV20-1 and TRBJ2-7, with D possibly being TRBD1 (6 bases). The V gene lost 3 bases and the J gene lost 6 bases, with 12 bases spanning the gap. The germline V gene has CDR1 DFQATT and CDR2 SNEGSKA (reference sequence). This CDR3 spans 12 amino acids.

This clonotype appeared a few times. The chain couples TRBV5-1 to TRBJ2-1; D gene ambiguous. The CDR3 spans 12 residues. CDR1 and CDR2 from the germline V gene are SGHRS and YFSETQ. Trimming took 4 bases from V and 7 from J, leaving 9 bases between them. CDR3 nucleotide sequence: TGCGCCAGCAGCCGAGACCTGAATGAGCAGTTCTTC. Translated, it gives CASSRDLNEQFF.

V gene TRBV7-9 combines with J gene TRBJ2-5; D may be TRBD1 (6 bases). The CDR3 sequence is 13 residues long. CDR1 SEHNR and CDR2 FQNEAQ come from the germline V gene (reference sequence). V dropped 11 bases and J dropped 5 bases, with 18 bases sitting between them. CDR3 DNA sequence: TGTGCCGGCGGGCCCAGGGGTGAGGAGACCCAGTACTTC. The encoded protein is CAGGPRGEETQYF.

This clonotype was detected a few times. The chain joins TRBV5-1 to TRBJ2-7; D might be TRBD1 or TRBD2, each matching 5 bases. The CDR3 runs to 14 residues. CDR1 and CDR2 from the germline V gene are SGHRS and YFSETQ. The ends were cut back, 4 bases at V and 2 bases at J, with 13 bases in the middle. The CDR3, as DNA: TGCGCCAGCAGCATACGGGACGGTGCCTACGAGCAGTACTTC. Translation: CASSIRDGAYEQYF.